The 27 T cell receptor beta chains presented below share a single source sample, sequenced in a study of beta chain features in type 1 diabetes. The investigators reverse transcribed all of the isolated RNA, so they sequenced expressed TCRB transcripts. Libraries were prepared by immunoSEQ multiplex PCR; TCRdb keeps only in-frame clonotypes and omits some of them. The data contain over 650,000 clones, over 11% of them singletons. Study conclusions and caveats: Across all four CD4+ subsets, people with type 1 diabetes showed modestly shorter TCRB CDR3s.

The antigens of these receptors remain unknown. Sequencing was done on a sample of naive CD4+ T cells from blood. All receptors derive from a man between 18 and 29 years old with type 1 diabetes.

The sample holds one count of this clone. V is TRBV6-5 and J is TRBJ2-7, with 7 bases lining up with TRBD1. Trimming at V came to 2 bases and at J to 5 bases, leaving 6 bases not matched to a gene. Germline V gene lookup returns CDR1 MNHEY and CDR2 SVGAGI. The CDR3 totals 14 residues. The CDR3 DNA follows: TGTGCCAGCAGTTACATACAGGGGACAGACGAGCAGTACTTC. It codes for CASSYIQGTDEQYF.

This clone was picked up one time. CDR3 amino acids: CASRLPGQASYEQYF. The CDR3 DNA is TGTGCCAGCAGACTTCCGGGACAGGCATCCTACGAGCAGTACTTC. The chain links TRBV7-9 to TRBJ2-7, with 8 bases matching TRBD1. The CDR3 loop spans 15 amino acids. With 6 bases clipped from V and 1 base from J, the junction kept 8 bases outside the gene matches. Germline V gene lookup returns CDR1 SEHNR and CDR2 FQNEAQ (reference sequence).

In this sample, this clone turned up a few times. The chain links TRBV29-1 to TRBJ1-5; 7 nucleotides align to TRBD1. This CDR3 spans 15 amino acids. Germline V gene lookup returns CDR1 SQVTM and CDR2 ANQGSEA. V shed 5 bases and J 2 bases; nucleotides not matched to a gene: 9. The DNA of the CDR3 is TGCAGCGTTCTCGCAGGGGGGTCGGGCAATCAGCCCCAGCATTTT. Its translation: CSVLAGGSGNQPQHF.

The J gene is TRBJ2-3, the V gene TRBV27, with 9 bases matching TRBD2. CDR1 is MNHEY, CDR2 SMNVEV, per germline (reference sequence). This CDR3 spans 15 amino acids. The V and J ends lost 6 bases and 4 bases, in that order; junction bases with no gene match: 8. CDR3 in amino acids: CASSGLASPPDTQYF. The DNA of the CDR3 is TGTGCCAGCAGCGGACTAGCGTCTCCCCCAGATACGCAGTATTTT.

The chain links TRBV28 to TRBJ1-4; 7 positions match TRBD1. CDR1 is MDHEN, CDR2 SYDVKM, per germline. This CDR3 is built from 15 residues. With 3 bases clipped from V and 4 bases from J, the junction kept 5 bases outside the gene matches. CDR3 sequence: CASSFEGQHNEKLFF. DNA for the CDR3: TGTGCCAGCAGTTTTGAGGGACAGCATAATGAAAAACTGTTTTTT.

The gene calls are TRBV4-2 and TRBJ2-2, with 9 bases that match TRBD2. The germline gives CDR1 LGHNA, CDR2 YNFKEQ. V lost 4 bases to trimming and J lost 4 bases; unmatched junction nucleotides: 16. The CDR3 has 19 amino acids. The CDR3 sequence: CASSPPDHSGSIGTGELFF. In nucleotides, the CDR3 is TGTGCCAGCAGCCCCCCGGACCATAGCGGGAGTATCGGCACCGGGGAGCTGTTTTTT.

This rearrangement joins TRBV30 to TRBJ2-4; 9 bases map to TRBD1. V was pared by 3 bases and J by 8 bases, with 8 bases of the junction left unmatched. The CDR3 is made up of 14 amino acids. The germline V gene has CDR1 GTSNPN and CDR2 SVGIG (reference sequence). CDR3 region: CAWSTGGWGDIQYF. CDR3 nucleotide sequence: TGTGCCTGGAGCACAGGGGGCTGGGGAGACATTCAGTACTTC.

There are a few counts of this clone. This rearrangement joins TRBV6-1 to TRBJ1-5; possible D gene TRBD1, 6 bases. The V and J ends lost 0 bases and 5 bases respectively, with 23 bases between them. The germline V gene encodes CDR1 MNHNS and CDR2 SASEGT. The CDR3 is 19 residues long. In nucleotides, the CDR3 is TGTGCCAGCAGTGAAGCTTTCCCCTCGACAGGAAGGATTTATCAGCCCCAGCATTTT. Translated, it gives CASSEAFPSTGRIYQPQHF.

This clone was observed a handful of times. This chain links TRBV29-1 with TRBJ2-5; TRBD1 aligns across 8 bases. This CDR3 comprises 13 residues. Germline assignment: CDR1 SQVTM and CDR2 ANQGSEA. V lost 8 bases to trimming and J lost 1 base; unmatched junction nucleotides: 6. This CDR3 reads CSFSQGGQETQYF. CDR3 nucleotide sequence: TGCAGCTTTTCACAGGGGGGCCAAGAGACCCAGTACTTC. Full variable domain (outside the CDR3, taken from reference TRBV29-1 and TRBJ2-5): SAVISQKPSRDICQRGTSLTIQCQVDSQVTMMFWYRQQPGQSLTLIATANQGSEATYESGFVIDKFPISRPNLTFSTLTVSNMSPEDSSIYLCSFSQGGQETQYFGPGTRLLVL.

This clone was detected only a few times. The rearrangement links TRBV7-9 to TRBJ1-2, with D maybe TRBD1 (6 bases). Between the trimmed V and J ends, which lost 2 bases and 4 bases, there was a span of 14 bases. This CDR3 has 15 residues. Germline V gives CDR1 SEHNR, CDR2 FQNEAQ (reference sequence). The CDR3 nucleotides read TGTGCCAGCAGCTTACAGGACGGACAGATCTATGGCTACACCTTC. Amino acids: CASSLQDGQIYGYTF.

The chain links TRBV7-2 to TRBJ2-1; D not certain. This CDR3 spans 12 amino acids. V was clipped by 4 bases and J by 4 bases, with 5 bases between them. Per germline, CDR1 SGHTA and CDR2 FQGNSA. The CDR3 sequence: CASSSLYNEQFF. DNA for the CDR3: TGTGCCAGCAGCTCACTATACAATGAGCAGTTCTTC.

This clone was detected only a few times. The chain links TRBV29-1 to TRBJ2-7; D is unclear. Germline V CDR1 and CDR2: SQVTM, ANQGSEA. The CDR3 is 13 amino acids. Between the trimmed V and J ends, which lost 4 bases and 3 bases, there was a span of 13 bases. Written as DNA, the CDR3 is TGCAGCGTTGTTGAGGCCAGACTCTACGAGCAGTACTTC. Its protein product is CSVVEARLYEQYF.

The chain combines TRBV25-1 with TRBJ2-5; no firm D call. Germline V lookup: CDR1 MGHDK, CDR2 SYGVNS. Trimming stripped 6 bases from V and 5 bases from J, with 10 bases between. The CDR3 has 12 residues. The DNA for the CDR3 is TGTGCCAGCAGCGTAATGGGGGAGACCCAGTACTTC. It codes for CASSVMGETQYF.

V gene TRBV11-3 combines with J gene TRBJ2-2; a possible D gene is TRBD2 (5 bases). Germline CDR1 reads SGHNT; CDR2 reads YENEEA. V was shortened by 0 bases and J by 6 bases, with 5 bases between the two germline ends. The length of the CDR3 is 13 residues. CDR3 sequence (DNA): TGTGCCAGCAGCTTAGACGGGGCCGGGGAGCTGTTTTTT. It is translated as CASSLDGAGELFF.

As concerns this clone: Additional DNA sequences in this sample encode the identical CDR3. This chain uses TRBV7-6 with TRBJ2-7; no clear D gene. Germline values: CDR1 SGHVS, CDR2 FNYEAQ. There are 11 residues in the CDR3. V lost 2 bases and J lost 3, with 2 bases in between. CDR3 amino acids: CASSLSYEQYF. The CDR3, as DNA: TGTGCCAGCAGCTTAAGCTACGAGCAGTACTTC.

Only a few counts were recorded for this clone. The V and J genes are TRBV4-2 and TRBJ2-5, with 7 bases lining up with TRBD2. The CDR3 has 15 residues. Germline values: CDR1 LGHNA, CDR2 YNFKEQ. Trimming took 4 bases from V and 5 from J; bases not matched to a gene: 10. The CDR3 DNA sequence: TGTGCCAGCAGCCTAACCCCGGGGGGATTGGAGACCCAGTACTTC. It encodes CASSLTPGGLETQYF.

This clone showed up just a few times. The CDR3 here is CASSSTSQDNEQFF. CDR3 DNA: TGTGCCAGCAGCTCTACGTCTCAGGATAATGAGCAGTTCTTC. The chain combines TRBV5-6 with TRBJ2-1, with unresolved D. Germline assignment: CDR1 SGHDT and CDR2 YYEEEE. There are 14 residues in the CDR3. Trimming took off 3 bases at V and 7 bases at J, with 14 bases between the two ends.

This clone was observed a handful of times. The chain has TRBV7-2 and TRBJ2-7; D uncertain. This CDR3 is 12 amino acids long. Deletions cut 6 bases from V and 3 bases from J, with 9 bases between. From germline, CDR1 is SGHTA and CDR2 FQGNSA. CDR3 region: CASSYPFYEQYF. The DNA for the CDR3 is TGTGCCAGCAGTTACCCGTTCTACGAGCAGTACTTC.

This clone showed up just a few times. This chain links TRBV10-3 with TRBJ1-5; 7 positions match TRBD1. J was trimmed by 1 base and V by 10 bases; bases with no gene match: 10. The CDR3 is 15 amino acids. Looked up from germline, CDR1 is ENHRY and CDR2 is SYGVKD. The CDR3 protein is CATGFRGRSNQPQHF. The CDR3 DNA is TGTGCCACTGGATTTAGGGGGCGAAGCAATCAGCCCCAGCATTTT.

This chain connects TRBV5-8 to TRBJ2-3; 9 nucleotides match TRBD2. Trimming took 0 bases from V and 1 from J; bases not matched to a gene: 3. CDR3 length: 16 residues. Germline V lookup: CDR1 SGHTS, CDR2 YDEGEE. CDR3 amino acids: CASSLGLAEGTDTQYF. The DNA of the CDR3 is TGTGCCAGCAGCTTGGGACTAGCGGAGGGCACAGATACGCAGTATTTT.

The chain links TRBV2 to TRBJ1-2; D is unclear. This CDR3 region has 10 residues. Germline V gene data show CDR1 as SNHLY and CDR2 as FYNNEI. V lost 8 bases, J lost 8 bases, and 9 bases lay in between. Here the CDR3 reads CASREQGYTF. CDR3 DNA sequence: TGTGCCAGCCGGGAACAGGGCTACACCTTC.

The V gene is TRBV9, the J gene TRBJ2-1; a possible D gene is TRBD2 (5 bases). Germline-derived CDR1 and CDR2 are SGDLS and YYNGEE. The ends were cut back, 4 bases at V and 6 bases at J, with 8 bases in the middle. The CDR3 covers 12 residues. CDR3: CASSQSGNEQFF. As DNA, the CDR3 is TGTGCCAGCAGCCAAAGCGGCAATGAGCAGTTCTTC.

The chain couples TRBV18 to TRBJ1-1, with D perhaps TRBD1 (5 bases). Germline V CDR1 and CDR2: KGHSH, LQKENI. The CDR3 length is 12 residues. V lost 3 bases to trimming and J lost 11 bases, with 13 bases between them. The CDR3 sequence is CASSPDEGTAFF. CDR3 DNA: TGTGCCAGCTCACCTGATGAGGGGACGGCTTTCTTT.

V and J are TRBV29-1 and TRBJ2-4; D could derive from TRBD1 or TRBD2 (5 bases each). The V end lost 3 bases, the J end lost 7 bases, and 19 bases lay between the germline ends. CDR3 length equals 15 residues. CDR1 is SQVTM and CDR2 is ANQGSEA in the germline V gene. The CDR3 reads CSVEMYGADVNIQYF. In DNA form, the CDR3 reads TGCAGCGTTGAGATGTACGGGGCGGACGTGAACATTCAGTACTTC. Drawing the rest from reference TRBV29-1 and TRBJ2-4, the complete variable domain is SAVISQKPSRDICQRGTSLTIQCQVDSQVTMMFWYRQQPGQSLTLIATANQGSEATYESGFVIDKFPISRPNLTFSTLTVSNMSPEDSSIYLCSVEMYGADVNIQYFGAGTRLSVL.

This clone was counted only a few times. The chain employs TRBV5-1 and TRBJ1-1; D unresolved. Trimming cost V 1 base and J 2 bases, with 6 bases left between them. This CDR3 contains 13 residues. The germline gives CDR1 SGHRS, CDR2 YFSETQ. CDR3 nucleotides: TGCGCCAGCAGCTTGCCCAGTAACACTGAAGCTTTCTTT. Its protein is CASSLPSNTEAFF.

This clone was detected a few times. The CDR3 sequence: CASSFPQGLGVEQFF. The DNA for the CDR3 is TGTGCCAGCAGTTTTCCACAGGGACTGGGGGTTGAGCAGTTCTTC. The chain links TRBV25-1 to TRBJ2-1; D tentatively fits TRBD1 or TRBD2 (6 bases each). The CDR3 consists of 15 residues. The V end was cut by 5 bases, the J end by 9 bases, with 20 bases between. The V gene's germline CDR1 is MGHDK and CDR2 SYGVNS.

This clone was observed a handful of times. This chain joins TRBV5-1 and TRBJ1-1, with TRBD1 matching 10 bases. V shed 1 base, J shed 5 bases, and the junction held 2 bases outside the gene matches. The CDR3 runs to 14 residues. Germline V gives CDR1 SGHRS, CDR2 YFSETQ. The CDR3 DNA is TGCGCCAGCAGCTTGCCGGGACAGGGGACTGAAGCTTTCTTT. Encoded protein: CASSLPGQGTEAFF.